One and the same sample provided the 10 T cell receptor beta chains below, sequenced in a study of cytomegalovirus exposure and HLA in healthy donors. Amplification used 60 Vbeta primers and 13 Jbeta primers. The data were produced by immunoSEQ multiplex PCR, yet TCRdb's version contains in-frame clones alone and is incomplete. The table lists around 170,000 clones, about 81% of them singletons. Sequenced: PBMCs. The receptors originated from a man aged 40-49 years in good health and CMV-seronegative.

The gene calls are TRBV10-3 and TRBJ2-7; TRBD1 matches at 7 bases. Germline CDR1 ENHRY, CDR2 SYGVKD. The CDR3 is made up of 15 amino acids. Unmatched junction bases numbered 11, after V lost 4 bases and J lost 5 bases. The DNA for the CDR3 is TGTGCCATCAGTGGGTCGCCGACAGGGATCAACGAGCAGTACTTC. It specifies CAISGSPTGINEQYF.

CDR3 nucleotides: TGTGCCAGCAGCCGTCCAGGAGCGGGAGCTCAAAACATTCAGTACTTC. Its protein is CASSRPGAGAQNIQYF. The rearrangement joins TRBV14 to TRBJ2-4; 8 bases fit TRBD2. The germline CDR1 and CDR2 sequences are SGHDN and FVKESK. The CDR3 loop spans 16 amino acids. V trimming: 4 bases; J trimming: 5 bases; junction bases outside the gene matches: 10.

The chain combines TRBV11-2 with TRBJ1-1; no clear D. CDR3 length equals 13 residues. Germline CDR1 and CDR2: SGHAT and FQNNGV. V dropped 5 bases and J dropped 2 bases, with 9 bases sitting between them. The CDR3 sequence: CASSLYHNTEAFF. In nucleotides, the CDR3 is TGTGCCAGCAGCCTCTATCACAACACTGAAGCTTTCTTT.

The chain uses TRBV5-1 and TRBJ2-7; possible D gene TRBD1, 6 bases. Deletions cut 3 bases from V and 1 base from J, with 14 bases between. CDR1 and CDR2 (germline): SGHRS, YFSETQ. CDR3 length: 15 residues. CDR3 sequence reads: CASSSRRDKSYEQYF. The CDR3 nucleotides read TGCGCCAGCAGCTCTCGCCGGGACAAGTCCTACGAGCAGTACTTC.

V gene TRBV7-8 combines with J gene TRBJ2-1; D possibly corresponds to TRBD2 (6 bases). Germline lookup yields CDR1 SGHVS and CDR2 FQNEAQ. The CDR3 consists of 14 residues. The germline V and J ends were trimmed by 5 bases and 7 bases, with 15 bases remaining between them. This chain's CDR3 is CASSPRGTANEQFF. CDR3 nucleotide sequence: TGTGCCAGCAGCCCCCGGGGGACGGCAAATGAGCAGTTCTTC. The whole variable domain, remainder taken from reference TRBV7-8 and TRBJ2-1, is GAGVSQSPRYKVAKRGQDVALRCDPISGHVSLFWYQQALGQGPEFLTYFQNEAQLDKSGLPSDRFFAERPEGSVSTLKIQRTQQEDSAVYLCASSPRGTANEQFFGPGTRLTVL.

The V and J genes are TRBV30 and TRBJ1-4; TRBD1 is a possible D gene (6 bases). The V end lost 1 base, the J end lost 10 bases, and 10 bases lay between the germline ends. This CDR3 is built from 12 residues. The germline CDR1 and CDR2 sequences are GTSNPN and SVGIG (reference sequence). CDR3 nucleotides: TGTGCCTGGAGTGGGGCAGGGGCAAAACTGTTTTTT. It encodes CAWSGAGAKLFF.

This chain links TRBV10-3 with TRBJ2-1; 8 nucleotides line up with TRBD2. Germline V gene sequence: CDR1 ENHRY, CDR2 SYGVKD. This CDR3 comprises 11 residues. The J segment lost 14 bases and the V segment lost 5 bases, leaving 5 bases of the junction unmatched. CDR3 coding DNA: TGTGCCATCAGTCCCGGGGGGGCCGAGTTCTTC. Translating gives CAISPGGAEFF.

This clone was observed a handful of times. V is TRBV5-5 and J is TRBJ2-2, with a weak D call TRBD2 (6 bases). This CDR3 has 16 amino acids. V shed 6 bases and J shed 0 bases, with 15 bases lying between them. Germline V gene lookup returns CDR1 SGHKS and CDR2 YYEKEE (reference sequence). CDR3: CASTEPGDSNTGELFF. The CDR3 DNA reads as TGTGCCAGCACCGAACCGGGGGATTCGAACACCGGGGAGCTGTTTTTT.

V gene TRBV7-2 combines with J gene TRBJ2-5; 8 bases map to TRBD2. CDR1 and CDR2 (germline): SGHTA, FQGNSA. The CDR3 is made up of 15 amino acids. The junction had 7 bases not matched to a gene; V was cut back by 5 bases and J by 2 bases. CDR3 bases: TGTGCCAGCAGCAATGTCGCGGGGGGACAAGAGACCCAGTACTTC. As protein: CASSNVAGGQETQYF.

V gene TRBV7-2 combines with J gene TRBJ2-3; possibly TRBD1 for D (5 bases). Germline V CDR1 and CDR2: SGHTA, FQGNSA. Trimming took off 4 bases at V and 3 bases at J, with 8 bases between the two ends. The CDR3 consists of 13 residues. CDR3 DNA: TGTGCCAGCAGCTCCAGGGAAACAGATACGCAGTATTTT. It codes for CASSSRETDTQYF.